A selection of T cell receptor beta chains follows, all from one sample in a study of cytomegalovirus exposure and HLA in healthy donors. Here immunoSEQ multiplex PCR was the method, and the copy in TCRdb shows in-frame clones only, minus some. The table records 150,000 to 200,000 clones, 75% of them present only once. The sample was PBMCs. The receptor source for this set is a woman in her thirties or forties in good health and CMV-seropositive. The CDR3 runs from the conserved cysteine through the conserved F or W. Fields, in order: J gene, V gene, CDR3 protein.

TRBJ2-5,TRBV27,CASSLSTQETQYF
TRBJ1-4,TRBV9,CASSQAPGASEKLFF
NA,TRBV19,CASSAGDTSSYEQYF
TRBJ1-5,TRBV19,CASSWAGRWNQPQHF
TRBJ1-2,TRBV5-5,CASSPQGPQRINYGYTF
TRBJ2-1,TRBV30,CAWSRGLAGGRQFF
TRBJ2-5,TRBV19,CASSQTGYIETQYF
TRBJ1-1,TRBV20-1,CSAPLNTEAFF
TRBJ2-2,TRBV30,CASPRRVKSGELFF
TRBJ2-7,TRBV5-1,CASSQTSGSSYEQYF
TRBJ2-1,TRBV5-1,CASSWTSGASYNEQFF